This is a list of T cell receptor beta chains from one sample in a study of cytomegalovirus exposure and HLA in healthy donors. TCRdb keeps only in-frame clones here, not all; method: immunoSEQ multiplex PCR. This table holds some 70,000 clones, around four fifths found once. Sequencing was performed on PBMCs. The receptors shown here come from a human donor in good health. CDR3s include the opening cysteine and the closing phenylalanine or tryptophan. The D gene is left open where the match is weak.

CDR3 length	V gene	D gene	J gene	CDR3 protein
18	TRBV7-9	TRBD2	TRBJ2-3	CASSLPPRLAGVTDTQYF
14	TRBV18	TRBD1	TRBJ2-1	CASSPLTGGGEQFF
13	TRBV11-2	NA	TRBJ2-2	CASSLQGTGELFF
13	TRBV6-1	TRBD2	TRBJ2-7	CASIAGGTYEQYF
13	TRBV7-9	NA	TRBJ1-2	CASSLDHRDGYTF
15	TRBV5-4	TRBD1	TRBJ1-1	CASSVQGVRYTEAFF
13	TRBV6-1	NA	TRBJ1-5	CASRATRNQPQHF
14	TRBV7-9	NA	TRBJ1-1	CASSLVRGNTEAFF
16	TRBV2	NA	TRBJ1-3	CASSLRQVYVGNTIYF
14	TRBV25-1	NA	TRBJ2-1	CASRQRGSRNEQFF
16	TRBV28	NA	TRBJ2-3	CASSFLSGGSTDTQYF
15	TRBV14	NA	TRBJ2-4	CASSQDARGGNIQYF
18	TRBV21-1	NA	TRBJ2-7	CASSQLGTSGGRSYEQYF
15	TRBV6-1	TRBD1	TRBJ2-7	CASSDSGQASYEQYF
14	TRBV7-3	NA	TRBJ1-3	CASSLQGAGNTIYF
16	TRBV6-5	TRBD1	TRBJ1-2	CASSSGTGTVNYGYPF
17	TRBV5-1	TRBD1	TRBJ1-1	CASSLVGQGSGGFEAFF
15	TRBV15	TRBD1	TRBJ2-1	CATSRAGQGYNEQFF
14	TRBV9	NA	TRBJ2-1	CASSPSGTFIEQFF
16	TRBV5-4	TRBD2	TRBJ2-5	CASSLWTSGGQETQYF
12	TRBV19	NA	TRBJ1-1	CASSRAYTEAFF
15	TRBV6-6	TRBD2	TRBJ2-5	CASRPTSGALETQYF
16	TRBV11-2	NA	TRBJ1-5	CASSLGSQFGNQPQHF
11	TRBV20-1	NA	TRBJ1-1	CSPRWNTEAFF
16	TRBV2	TRBD2	TRBJ2-1	CASRGLAGGFYNEQFF
14	TRBV5-1	TRBD2	TRBJ2-1	CASSRTRVNNEQFF
12	TRBV7-2	NA	TRBJ1-1	CASSPGTREAFF
13	TRBV6-6	NA	TRBJ1-3	CASSYHGGNTIYF
12	TRBV6-1	NA	TRBJ1-4	CASSSRDEKLFF
14	TRBV2	NA	TRBJ2-2	CASSVGRNTGELFF
17	TRBV5-1	TRBD2	TRBJ2-1	CASSLGPSGGNLNEQFF
14	TRBV5-1	NA	TRBJ2-6	CASRAPSGANVLTF
13	TRBV29-1	TRBD1	TRBJ1-2	CSVTGTANYGYTF
14	TRBV5-1	NA	TRBJ2-3	CASSPGPGTDTQYF
13	TRBV29-1	TRBD2	NA	CSVSGTRPYEQYF
14	TRBV19	NA	TRBJ2-2	CASSIGAGTGELFF
14	TRBV6-5	NA	TRBJ1-5	CASSSAGPNQPQHF
13	TRBV18	TRBD1	TRBJ2-1	CASSPTGSDEQFF
14	TRBV7-6	TRBD1	TRBJ1-4	CASSPQGAFEKLFF
15	TRBV7-2	NA	TRBJ1-2	CASSPEGGGGYGYTF
12	TRBV29-1	TRBD1	TRBJ2-7	CSVRTGAYEQYF
20	TRBV15	NA	TRBJ1-3	CATSRWGGREDSSSGNTIYF
15	TRBV9	NA	TRBJ1-4	CASSAGGWFNEKLFF
14	TRBV6-5	NA	TRBJ2-3	CASSSGSNTDTQYF
14	TRBV2	NA	TRBJ2-3	CASSDNPSTDTQYF
17	TRBV7-6	TRBD1	TRBJ2-2	CASSLPSRGTGSGELFF
15	TRBV4-3	TRBD2	TRBJ2-4	CASSRLAGGAGDQYF
19	TRBV11-3	NA	TRBJ2-1	CASSPGAFGIGVGGNEQFF
15	TRBV9	NA	TRBJ1-3	CASSPRDDSGNTIYF
16	TRBV5-4	NA	TRBJ2-7	CASSWGGQMGSYEQYF
14	TRBV25-1	TRBD1	TRBJ1-2	CASSAPGQGGGYTF